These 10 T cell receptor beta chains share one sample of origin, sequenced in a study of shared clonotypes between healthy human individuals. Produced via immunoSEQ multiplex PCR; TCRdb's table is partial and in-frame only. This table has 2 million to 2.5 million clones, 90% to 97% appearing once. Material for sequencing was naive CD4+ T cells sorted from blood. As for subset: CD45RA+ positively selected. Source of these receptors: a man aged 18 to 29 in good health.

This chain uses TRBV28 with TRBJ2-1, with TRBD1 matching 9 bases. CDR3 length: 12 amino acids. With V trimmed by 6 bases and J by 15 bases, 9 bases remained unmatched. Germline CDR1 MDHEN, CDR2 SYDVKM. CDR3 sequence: CASSFRDRALFF. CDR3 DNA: TGTGCCAGCAGCTTTCGGGACAGGGCACTGTTCTTC.

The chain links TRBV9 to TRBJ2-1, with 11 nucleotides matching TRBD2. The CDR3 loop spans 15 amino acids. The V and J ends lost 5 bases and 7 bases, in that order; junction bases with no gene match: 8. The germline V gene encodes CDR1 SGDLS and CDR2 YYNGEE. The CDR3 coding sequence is TGTGCCAGCAGTATCACTAGCGGGAGATGGAATGAGCAGTTCTTC. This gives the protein CASSITSGRWNEQFF.

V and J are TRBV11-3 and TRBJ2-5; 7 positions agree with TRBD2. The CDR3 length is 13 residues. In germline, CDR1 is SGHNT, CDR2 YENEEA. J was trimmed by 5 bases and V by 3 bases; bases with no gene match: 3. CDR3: CASSLGSGETQYF. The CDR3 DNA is TGTGCCAGCAGCTTGGGTAGCGGGGAGACCCAGTACTTC.

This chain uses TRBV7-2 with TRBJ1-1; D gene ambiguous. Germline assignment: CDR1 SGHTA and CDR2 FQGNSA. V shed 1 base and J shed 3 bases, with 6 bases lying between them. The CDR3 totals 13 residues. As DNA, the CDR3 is TGTGCCAGCAGCTTAGTTTTGGACACTGAAGCTTTCTTT. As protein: CASSLVLDTEAFF.

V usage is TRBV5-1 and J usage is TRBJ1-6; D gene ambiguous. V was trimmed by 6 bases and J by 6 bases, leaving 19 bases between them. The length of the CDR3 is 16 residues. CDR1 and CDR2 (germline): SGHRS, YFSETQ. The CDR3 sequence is CASTRNPYGINSPLHF. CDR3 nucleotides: TGCGCCAGCACCCGGAATCCGTATGGGATTAATTCACCCCTCCACTTT.

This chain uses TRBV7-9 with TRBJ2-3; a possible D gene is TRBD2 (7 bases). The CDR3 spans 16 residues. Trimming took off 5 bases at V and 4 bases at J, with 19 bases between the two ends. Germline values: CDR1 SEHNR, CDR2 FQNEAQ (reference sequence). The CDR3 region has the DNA TGTGCCAGCAGCCCGGGGACTACAGGGATGGCAGATACGCAGTATTTT. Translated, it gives CASSPGTTGMADTQYF.

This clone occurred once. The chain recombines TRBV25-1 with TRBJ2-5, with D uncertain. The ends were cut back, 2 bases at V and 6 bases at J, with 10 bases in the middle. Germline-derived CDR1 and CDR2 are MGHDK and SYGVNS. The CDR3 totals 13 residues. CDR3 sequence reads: CASSEPGFQTQYF. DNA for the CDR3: TGTGCCAGCAGTGAACCCGGCTTCCAGACCCAGTACTTC.

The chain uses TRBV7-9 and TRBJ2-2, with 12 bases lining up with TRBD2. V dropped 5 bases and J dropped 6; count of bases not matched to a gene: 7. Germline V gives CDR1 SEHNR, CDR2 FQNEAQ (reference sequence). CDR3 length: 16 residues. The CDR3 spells CASSPSGRAASGELFF. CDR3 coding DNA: TGTGCCAGCAGCCCTAGCGGGAGGGCCGCGTCCGGGGAGCTGTTTTTT.

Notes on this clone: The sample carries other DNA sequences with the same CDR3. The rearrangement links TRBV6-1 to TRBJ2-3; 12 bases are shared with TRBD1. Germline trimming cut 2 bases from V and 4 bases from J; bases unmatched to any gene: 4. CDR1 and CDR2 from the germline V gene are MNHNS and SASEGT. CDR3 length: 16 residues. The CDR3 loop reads CASSERGQGASDTQYF. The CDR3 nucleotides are TGTGCCAGCAGTGAACGGGGACAGGGGGCCTCAGATACGCAGTATTTT.

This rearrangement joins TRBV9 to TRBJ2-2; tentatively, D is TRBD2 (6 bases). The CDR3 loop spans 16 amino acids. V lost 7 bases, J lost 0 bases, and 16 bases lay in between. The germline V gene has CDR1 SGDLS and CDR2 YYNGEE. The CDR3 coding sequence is TGTGCCAGCTCCCGGGGTTCTAGCGCGAACACCGGGGAGCTGTTTTTT. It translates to CASSRGSSANTGELFF.